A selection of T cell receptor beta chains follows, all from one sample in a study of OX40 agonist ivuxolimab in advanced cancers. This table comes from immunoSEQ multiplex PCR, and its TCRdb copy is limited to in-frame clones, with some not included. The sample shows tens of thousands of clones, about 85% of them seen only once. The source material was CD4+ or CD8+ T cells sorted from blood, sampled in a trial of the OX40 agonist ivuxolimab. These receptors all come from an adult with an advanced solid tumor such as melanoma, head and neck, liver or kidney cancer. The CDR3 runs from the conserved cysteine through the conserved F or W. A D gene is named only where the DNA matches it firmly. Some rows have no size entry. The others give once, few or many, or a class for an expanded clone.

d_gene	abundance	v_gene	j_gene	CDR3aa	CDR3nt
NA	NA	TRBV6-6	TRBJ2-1	CASSYGGGQGEQFF	TGTGCCAGCAGTTACGGGGGGGGGCAGGGTGAGCAGTTCTTC
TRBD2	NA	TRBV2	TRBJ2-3	CASTFLTSGGKDTQYF	TGTGCCAGCACCTTCCTTACTAGCGGGGGTAAAGATACGCAGTATTTT
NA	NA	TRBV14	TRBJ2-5	CASSHSGDGETQYF	TGTGCCAGCAGCCATTCAGGGGACGGGGAGACCCAGTACTTC
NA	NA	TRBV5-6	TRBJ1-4	CASSLRVATNEKLFF	TGTGCCAGCAGCTTAAGAGTTGCAACTAATGAAAAACTGTTTTTT
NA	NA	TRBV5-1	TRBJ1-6	CASSLGQANSPLHF	TGCGCCAGCAGCTTGGGCCAGGCCAATTCACCCCTCCACTTT
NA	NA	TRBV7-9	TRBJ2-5	CASSLARGILGETQYF	TGTGCCAGCAGCTTAGCGCGGGGTATTCTAGGGGAGACCCAGTACTTC
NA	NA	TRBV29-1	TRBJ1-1	CSVVLVPPNTEAFF	TGCAGCGTTGTGTTGGTCCCCCCGAACACTGAAGCTTTCTTT
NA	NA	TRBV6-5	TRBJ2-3	CASSYSKDTDTQYF	TGTGCCAGCAGTTACTCGAAAGACACAGATACGCAGTATTTT
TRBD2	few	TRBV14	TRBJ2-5	CASSPTRVLAGMQETQYF	TGTGCCAGCAGCCCTACCAGGGTTCTAGCGGGGATGCAAGAGACCCAGTACTTC
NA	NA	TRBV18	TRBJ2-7	CASSPVTDYEQYF	TGTGCCAGCTCACCAGTGACAGACTACGAGCAGTACTTC
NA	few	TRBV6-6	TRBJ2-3	CASSYYPDTQYF	TGTGCCAGCAGTTACTATCCAGATACGCAGTATTTT
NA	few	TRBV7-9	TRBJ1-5	CASSSPPGSGADQPQHF	TGTGCCAGCAGCTCCCCACCAGGGTCGGGGGCTGATCAGCCCCAGCATTTT
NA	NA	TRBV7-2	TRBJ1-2	CASSLDYQVNYGYTF	TGTGCCAGCAGCTTAGACTACCAAGTTAACTATGGCTACACCTTC
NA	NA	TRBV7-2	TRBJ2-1	CASSLGGIYNEQFF	TGTGCCAGCAGCTTAGGGGGGATCTACAATGAGCAGTTCTTC
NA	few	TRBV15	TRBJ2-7	CATSRETGTYEQYF	TGTGCCACCAGCAGAGAGACAGGTACTTACGAGCAGTACTTC
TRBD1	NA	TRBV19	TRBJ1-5	CASTLLDRGNNQPQHF	TGTGCCAGTACCCTCCTGGACAGGGGGAACAATCAGCCCCAGCATTTT
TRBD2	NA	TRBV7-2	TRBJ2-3	CASSPGVAGGDTQYF	TGTGCCAGCAGCCCCGGAGTAGCGGGGGGAGATACGCAGTATTTT
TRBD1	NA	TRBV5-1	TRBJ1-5	CASSLEGTGYQPQHF	TGCGCCAGCAGCTTGGAGGGGACAGGGTATCAGCCCCAGCATTTT
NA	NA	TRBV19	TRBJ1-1	CASSIMVNTEAFF	TGTGCCAGTAGTATTATGGTTAACACTGAAGCTTTCTTT
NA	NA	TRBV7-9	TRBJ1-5	CASSREGNQPQHF	TGTGCCAGCAGCCGAGAGGGAAATCAGCCCCAGCATTTT
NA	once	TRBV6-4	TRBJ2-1	CASSDTGSSYNEQFF	TGTGCCAGCAGTGACACAGGGAGCTCCTACAATGAGCAGTTCTTC
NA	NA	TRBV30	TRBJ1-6	CAWTREIGDSPLHF	TGTGCCTGGACCAGGGAAATCGGGGATTCACCCCTCCACTTT
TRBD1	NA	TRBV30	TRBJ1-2	CAWSGAGGVVGYTF	TGTGCCTGGAGTGGGGCAGGGGGAGTAGTTGGCTACACCTTC
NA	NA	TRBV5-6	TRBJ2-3	CASSWGDTQYF	TGTGCCAGCAGCTGGGGGGATACGCAGTATTTT
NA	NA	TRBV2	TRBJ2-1	CASSEQGLAYNEQFF	TGTGCCAGCAGTGAACAAGGGCTAGCGTACAATGAGCAGTTCTTC
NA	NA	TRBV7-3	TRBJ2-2	CASSLTGINTGELFF	TGTGCCAGCTCGTTAACGGGGATAAACACCGGGGAGCTGTTTTTT
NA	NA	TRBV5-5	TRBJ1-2	CASSLADGHGYTF	TGTGCCAGCAGCTTGGCCGACGGTCATGGCTACACCTTC
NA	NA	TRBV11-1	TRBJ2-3	CASSLGGGLSTDTQYF	TGTGCCAGCAGCTTAGGAGGGGGGCTGAGCACAGATACGCAGTATTTT
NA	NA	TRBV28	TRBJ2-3	CASSQQVPDPSTDTQYF	TGTGCCAGCAGCCAACAAGTGCCGGATCCGAGCACAGATACGCAGTATTTT
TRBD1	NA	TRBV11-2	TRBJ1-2	CASSPLGTGAGGYTF	TGTGCCAGCAGCCCCCTAGGGACAGGGGCCGGGGGCTACACCTTC
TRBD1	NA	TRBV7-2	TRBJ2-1	CASSWGQIYNEQFF	TGTGCCAGCAGCTGGGGACAGATCTACAATGAGCAGTTCTTC
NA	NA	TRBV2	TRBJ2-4	CASSGPGPALAKNIQYF	TGTGCCAGCAGTGGGCCGGGACCCGCGTTAGCCAAAAACATTCAGTACTTC
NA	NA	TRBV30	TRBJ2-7	CAWSVLVGFHEQYF	TGTGCCTGGAGTGTACTGGTAGGGTTCCACGAGCAGTACTTC
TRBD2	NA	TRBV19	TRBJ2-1	CASSGSGPYNEQFF	TGTGCCAGTAGTGGTAGCGGGCCCTACAATGAGCAGTTCTTC
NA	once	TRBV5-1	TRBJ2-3	CASSPTRGNTDTQYF	TGCGCCAGCAGCCCCACCCGGGGTAACACAGATACGCAGTATTTT
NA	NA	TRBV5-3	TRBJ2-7	CARSSGQRAYEQYF	TGTGCCAGAAGCAGCGGACAGAGAGCCTACGAGCAGTACTTC